This record looks at one T cell receptor beta chain sequence and its context. Its antigen is not identified. The data are from a study of cytomegalovirus exposure and HLA in healthy donors. PCR used 60 Vbeta primers and 13 Jbeta primers. Per the original methods: Unique TCR beta chains totaled some 80 million in a later count, with roughly 11 million of them shared. Profiled with immunoSEQ multiplex PCR; TCRdb holds only in-frame clones, not every one. V and J calls and clone size are as listed in that table; D and trimming were resolved from the DNA. The table includes roughly 150,000 clones, roughly 70% detected once. The CDR3 is 15 residues long. Germline loops: CDR1 MDHEN, CDR2 SYDVKM. The V end was cut by 6 bases, the J end by 0 bases, with 12 bases between. Findings and limits, study-wide: Among CMV-associated TCR beta chains, most appeared HLA-restricted in a later analysis. Some V segments (TRBV6-2 and TRBV6-3 among them) were excluded as indistinguishable.

The chain links TRBV28 to TRBJ1-5; D call uncertain. This receptor was obtained from a woman aged 60-70 years in good health and CMV-seropositive. What was sequenced was PBMCs. In DNA, the CDR3 is TGTGCCAGCAGGACCTTCGGGTCTAGCAATCAGCCCCAGCATTTT. Translation: CASRTFGSSNQPQHF.